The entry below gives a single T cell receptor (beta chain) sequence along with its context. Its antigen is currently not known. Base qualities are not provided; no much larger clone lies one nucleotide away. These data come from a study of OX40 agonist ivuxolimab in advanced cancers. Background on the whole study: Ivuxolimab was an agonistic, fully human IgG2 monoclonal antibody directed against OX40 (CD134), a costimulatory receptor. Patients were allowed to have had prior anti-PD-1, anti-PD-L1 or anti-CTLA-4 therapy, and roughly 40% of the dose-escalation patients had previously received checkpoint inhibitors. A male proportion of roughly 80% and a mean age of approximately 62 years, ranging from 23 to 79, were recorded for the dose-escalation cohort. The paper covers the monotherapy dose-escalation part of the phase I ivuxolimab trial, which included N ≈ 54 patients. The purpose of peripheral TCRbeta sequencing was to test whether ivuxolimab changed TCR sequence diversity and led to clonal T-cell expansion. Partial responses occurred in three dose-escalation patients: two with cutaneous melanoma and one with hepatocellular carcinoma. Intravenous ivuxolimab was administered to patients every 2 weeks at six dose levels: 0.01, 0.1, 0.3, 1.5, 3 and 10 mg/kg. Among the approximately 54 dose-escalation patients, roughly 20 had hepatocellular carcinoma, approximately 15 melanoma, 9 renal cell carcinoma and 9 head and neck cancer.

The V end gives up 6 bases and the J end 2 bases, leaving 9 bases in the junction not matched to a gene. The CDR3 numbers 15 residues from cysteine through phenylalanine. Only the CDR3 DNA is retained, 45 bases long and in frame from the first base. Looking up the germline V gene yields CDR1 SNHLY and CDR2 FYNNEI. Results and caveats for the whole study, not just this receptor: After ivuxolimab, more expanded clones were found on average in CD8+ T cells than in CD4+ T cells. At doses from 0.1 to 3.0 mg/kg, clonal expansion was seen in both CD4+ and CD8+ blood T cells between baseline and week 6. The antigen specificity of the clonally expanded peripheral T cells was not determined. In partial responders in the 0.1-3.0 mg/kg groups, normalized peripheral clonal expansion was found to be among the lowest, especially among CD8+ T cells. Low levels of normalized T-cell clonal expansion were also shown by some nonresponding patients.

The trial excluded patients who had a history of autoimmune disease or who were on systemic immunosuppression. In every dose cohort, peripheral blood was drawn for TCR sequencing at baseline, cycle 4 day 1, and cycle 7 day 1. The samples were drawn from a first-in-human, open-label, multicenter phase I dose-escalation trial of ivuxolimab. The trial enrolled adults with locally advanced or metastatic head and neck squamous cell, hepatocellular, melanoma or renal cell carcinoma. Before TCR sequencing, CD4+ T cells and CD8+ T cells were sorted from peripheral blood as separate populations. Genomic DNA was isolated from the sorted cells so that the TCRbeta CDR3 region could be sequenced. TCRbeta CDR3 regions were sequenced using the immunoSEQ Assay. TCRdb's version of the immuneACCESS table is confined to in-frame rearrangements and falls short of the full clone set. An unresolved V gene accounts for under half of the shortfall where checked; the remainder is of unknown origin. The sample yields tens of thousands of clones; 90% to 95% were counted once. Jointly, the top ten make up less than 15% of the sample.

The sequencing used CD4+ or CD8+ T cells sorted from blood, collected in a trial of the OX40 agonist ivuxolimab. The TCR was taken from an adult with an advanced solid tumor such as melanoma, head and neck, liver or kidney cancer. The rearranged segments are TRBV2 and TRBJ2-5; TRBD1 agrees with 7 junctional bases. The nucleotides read TGTGCCAGCAGGGCTACCGGGACAGCACAAGAGACCCAGTACTTC. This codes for CASRATGTAQETQYF.